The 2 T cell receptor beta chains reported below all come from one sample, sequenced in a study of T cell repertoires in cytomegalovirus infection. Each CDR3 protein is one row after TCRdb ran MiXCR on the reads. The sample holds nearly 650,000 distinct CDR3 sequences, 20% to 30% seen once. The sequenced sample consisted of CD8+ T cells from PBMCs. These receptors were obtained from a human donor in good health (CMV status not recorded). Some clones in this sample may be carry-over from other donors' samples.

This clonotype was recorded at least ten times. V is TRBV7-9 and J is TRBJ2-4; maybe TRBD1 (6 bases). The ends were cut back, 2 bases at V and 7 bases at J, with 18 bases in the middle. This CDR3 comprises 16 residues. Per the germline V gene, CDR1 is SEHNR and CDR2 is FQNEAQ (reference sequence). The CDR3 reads CASSLSAQGSRNIQYF. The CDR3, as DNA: TGTGCCAGCAGCTTATCCGCGCAGGGGAGCAGGAACATTCAGTACTTC.

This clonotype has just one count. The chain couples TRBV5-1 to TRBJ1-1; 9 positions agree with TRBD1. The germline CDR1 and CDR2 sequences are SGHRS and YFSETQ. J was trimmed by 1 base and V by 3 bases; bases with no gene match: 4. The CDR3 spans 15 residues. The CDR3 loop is CASSWGQGPNTEAFF. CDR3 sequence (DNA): TGCGCCAGCAGCTGGGGACAGGGACCGAACACTGAAGCTTTCTTT. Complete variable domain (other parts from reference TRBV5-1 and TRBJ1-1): KAGVTQTPRYLIKTRGQQVTLSCSPISGHRSVSWYQQTPGQGLQFLFEYFSETQRNKGNFPGRFSGRQFSNSRSEMNVSTLELGDSALYLCASSWGQGPNTEAFFGQGTRLTVV.